The 20 T cell receptor beta chains listed next were all sequenced from one sample in a study of T-cell reconstitution after alpha-beta-depleted transplantation in children. Researchers prepared the TCRbeta library using unique molecular identifiers, the study reports. TCRdb passed the PCR reads through MiXCR, listing each CDR3 protein once. The profile covers 380,000 or so distinct CDR3 sequences, with roughly 15% appearing a single time and around 4.5% taken by the ten largest. The sample here was PBMCs, taken from the stem cell graft. These receptors were collected from a human donor who donated a stem cell graft to a child with Fanconi anemia.

This clonotype was found many times. This chain connects TRBV6-1 to TRBJ1-2; 8 bases map to TRBD1. After removal of 10 bases from V and 8 bases from J, the junction contained 15 bases not matched to a gene. CDR1 is MNHNS and CDR2 is SASEGT in the germline V gene. This CDR3 comprises 14 residues. DNA of the CDR3: TGTGCCACGCAGGGGGCGCGAATATTGGGAGGCTACACCTTC. It translates to CATQGARILGGYTF.

J is TRBJ2-3 and V is TRBV2, with D hard to call. Germline values: CDR1 SNHLY, CDR2 FYNNEI. The CDR3 length is 15 residues. V gave up 8 bases and J gave up 0 bases, with 15 bases separating them. The CDR3 loop is CASSVNTLSTDTQYF. As DNA, the CDR3 is TGTGCCAGCTCCGTCAACACACTGAGCACAGATACGCAGTATTTT.

The chain employs TRBV12-3 or TRBV12-4 and TRBJ2-3, with D perhaps assigned TRBD1 or TRBD2 (5 bases each). V lost 3 bases and J lost 1, with 11 bases in between. The CDR3 consists of 15 residues. As DNA, the CDR3 is TGTGCCAGCAGTTTTGAGGGGTTCGGCACAGATACGCAGTATTTT. It is translated as CASSFEGFGTDTQYF.

This clonotype occurred many times. The V gene is TRBV20-1, the J gene TRBJ2-7; TRBD2 is a possible D gene (5 bases). Trimming pared 5 bases from V and 0 bases from J, leaving 11 bases between. Per germline, CDR1 DFQATT and CDR2 SNEGSKA (reference sequence). This CDR3 is 13 amino acids long. This CDR3 is CSAFSGSSYEQYV. CDR3 DNA sequence: TGCAGTGCTTTTTCTGGGAGCTCCTACGAGCAGTACGTC.

Only a few counts were recorded for this clonotype. V usage is TRBV20-1 and J usage is TRBJ2-5; the D call may be TRBD1 or TRBD2 (5 bases each). Germline V gene lookup returns CDR1 DFQATT and CDR2 SNEGSKA (reference sequence). The CDR3 extends over 14 amino acids. V was pared by 7 bases and J by 5 bases, with 20 bases between. In DNA form, the CDR3 reads TGCAGTGTCCGTGGGGGACGTGTGGGGGAGACCCAGTACTTC. The encoded protein is CSVRGGRVGETQYF.

This clonotype was detected only a few times. V and J are TRBV6-1 and TRBJ2-7, with 7 bases identical to TRBD1. The ends lost 6 bases at V and 2 bases at J; junction bases unmatched: 4. Looked up from germline, CDR1 is MNHNS and CDR2 is SASEGT. This CDR3 has 13 amino acids. CDR3 loop: CASRRGPTYEQYF. In DNA, the CDR3 is TGTGCCAGCAGGAGGGGGCCTACCTACGAGCAGTACTTC.

The chain carries TRBV6-2 or TRBV6-3 and TRBJ1-5; TRBD1 might be the D (5 bases). Per germline, CDR1 MNHEY and CDR2 SVGEGT. The CDR3 has 14 residues. Trimming pared 8 bases from V and 5 bases from J, leaving 16 bases between. The CDR3, as DNA: TGTGCCAGCCTTAGGAGGGGAAGGGATCAGCCCCAGCATTTT. Translation: CASLRRGRDQPQHF.

This clonotype was detected many times. V usage is TRBV20-1 and J usage is TRBJ2-5; 7 positions agree with TRBD1. V shed 6 bases and J 1 base; nucleotides not matched to a gene: 5. CDR1 and CDR2 (germline): DFQATT, SNEGSKA (reference sequence). The CDR3 is made up of 13 amino acids. The CDR3 sequence is CSADRDSQETQYF. The CDR3 DNA sequence: TGCAGTGCAGACAGGGATAGCCAAGAGACCCAGTACTTC.

This clonotype came up many times. The chain recombines TRBV20-1 with TRBJ1-1; D ambiguous. V lost 2 bases, J lost 0 bases, and 7 bases lay in between. The CDR3 is 13 residues long. Germline loops: CDR1 DFQATT, CDR2 SNEGSKA (reference sequence). CDR3 sequence: CSARSVVNTEAFF. CDR3 nucleotide sequence: TGCAGTGCTAGATCGGTGGTGAACACTGAAGCTTTCTTT.

This clonotype was counted a few times. The chain employs TRBV6-1 and TRBJ2-6; TRBD2 might be the D (5 bases). V lost 7 bases and J lost 1, with 14 bases in between. The CDR3 consists of 16 residues. Germline V gene sequence: CDR1 MNHNS, CDR2 SASEGT. The CDR3 sequence is CASTLGAVSGANVLTF. In DNA form, the CDR3 reads TGTGCCAGCACCCTCGGAGCGGTATCTGGGGCCAACGTCCTGACTTTC.

The sample holds many counts of this clonotype. V gene TRBV12-3 or TRBV12-4 combines with J gene TRBJ2-3, with a possible D match to TRBD2 (5 bases). The CDR3 covers 15 residues. V lost 5 bases, J lost 2 bases, and 14 bases lay in between. CDR3 residues: CASSPERGYTDTQYF. DNA for the CDR3: TGTGCCAGCAGTCCCGAACGGGGTTACACAGATACGCAGTATTTT.

The genes are TRBV11-2 and TRBJ2-3, with D unresolved. V was shortened by 5 bases and J by 5 bases, with 11 bases between the two germline ends. The germline gives CDR1 SGHAT, CDR2 FQNNGV. The CDR3 sequence is 13 residues long. The DNA for the CDR3 is TGTGCCAGCAGCAGATCTCCGCGAGATACGCAGTATTTT. Translation: CASSRSPRDTQYF.

A few counts support this clonotype. CDR3 in DNA: TGTGCCAGCACAAAGGGAAACATTCAGTACTTC. Translated, it gives CASTKGNIQYF. This chain uses TRBV6-5 with TRBJ2-4; D unresolved. V was trimmed by 7 bases and J by 6 bases, leaving 7 bases between them. CDR1 and CDR2 from the germline V gene are MNHEY and SVGAGI. The CDR3 totals 11 residues.

The chain combines TRBV6-1 with TRBJ1-6, with unresolved D. Germline assignment: CDR1 MNHNS and CDR2 SASEGT. The length of the CDR3 is 15 residues. V was cut by 5 bases and J by 8 bases, with 16 bases left in between. The CDR3: CASSRREVEDSPLHF. Written as DNA, the CDR3 is TGTGCCAGCAGTCGACGGGAGGTTGAGGATTCACCCCTCCACTTT.

This clonotype was recorded at least ten times. V gene TRBV6-6 combines with J gene TRBJ1-4; the D gene is possibly TRBD1 (5 bases). This CDR3 is 13 amino acids long. Germline CDR1 and CDR2: MNHNY and SVGAGI (reference sequence). V lost 6 bases and J lost 4, with 9 bases in between. The CDR3 spells CASRRGNNEKLFF. The CDR3 coding sequence is TGTGCCAGCAGAAGGGGCAATAATGAAAAACTGTTTTTT.

This chain uses TRBV20-1 with TRBJ1-4; the match to TRBD1 covers 7 bases. Trimming at V came to 4 bases and at J to 6 bases, leaving 8 bases not matched to a gene. CDR3 size: 14 residues. Per the germline V gene, CDR1 is DFQATT and CDR2 is SNEGSKA (reference sequence). CDR3 loop: CSATPRGRDEKLFF. In DNA, the CDR3 is TGCAGTGCTACCCCCAGGGGGAGAGATGAAAAACTGTTTTTT.

This sequence joins TRBV20-1 and TRBJ1-1, with D unresolved. CDR3 length: 12 residues. The germline V gene encodes CDR1 DFQATT and CDR2 SNEGSKA (reference sequence). V lost 5 bases to trimming and J lost 6 bases, with 13 bases between them. CDR3 DNA sequence: TGCAGTGCTCCTCGAGGGAGATCTGAAGCTTTCTTT. It translates to CSAPRGRSEAFF.

The genes are TRBV2 and TRBJ1-2; D gene uncertain. Trimming pared 7 bases from V and 8 bases from J, leaving 8 bases between. Germline-derived CDR1 and CDR2 are SNHLY and FYNNEI. The CDR3 totals 10 residues. CDR3 residues: CASILGGYTF. The CDR3 DNA is TGTGCCAGCATCCTGGGGGGCTACACCTTC.

This clonotype appeared a few times. The chain is built from TRBV5-6 and TRBJ2-2; no reliable D call. The CDR3 has 16 residues. V was trimmed by 5 bases and J by 4 bases, leaving 18 bases between them. The V gene's germline CDR1 is SGHDT and CDR2 YYEEEE. CDR3: CASSSNLGRSTGELFF. The CDR3 bases are TGTGCCAGCAGTTCGAACTTAGGACGAAGCACCGGGGAGCTGTTTTTT.

Ten or more counts support this clonotype. V usage is TRBV5-1 and J usage is TRBJ2-5; D may match TRBD1 or TRBD2 (5 bases each). Germline-derived CDR1 and CDR2 are SGHRS and YFSETQ. V lost 4 bases and J lost 3, with 10 bases in between. The CDR3 consists of 13 residues. The CDR3 DNA is TGCGCCAGCAGCCGTGGGACCGAAGAGACCCAGTACTTC. Translation gives CASSRGTEETQYF.